A single sample is the source of the 8 T cell receptor beta chains below, sequenced in a study of blood T cell repertoires in COVID-19. Some clones are missing from TCRdb's copy, which holds only in-frame ones; the method was immunoSEQ multiplex PCR. This sample has 170,000 or so clones; 86% occur once, and the top ten carry roughly 7%. What was sequenced was peripheral blood. These receptors all come from a man in his fifties with active or convalescent COVID-19.

The rearrangement joins TRBV10-2 to TRBJ2-6; 8 nucleotides line up with TRBD2. CDR1 and CDR2 from the germline V gene are WSHSY and SAAADI. This CDR3 comprises 18 residues. V trimming: 2 bases; J trimming: 0 bases; junction bases outside the gene matches: 6. The DNA of the CDR3 is TGCGCCAGCAGTGAGGCCGGGCGGGGGGACTCTGGGGCCAACGTCCTGACTTTC. Residues: CASSEAGRGDSGANVLTF.

J is TRBJ1-4 and V is TRBV25-1; 9 nucleotides align to TRBD1. Germline V gene data show CDR1 as MGHDK and CDR2 as SYGVNS. The CDR3 spans 15 residues. The J segment lost 7 bases and the V segment lost 5 bases, leaving 8 bases of the junction unmatched. In DNA form, the CDR3 reads TGTGCCAGCAGTCACCTACAGGGGGCATTTGAAAAACTGTTTTTT. Protein: CASSHLQGAFEKLFF.

The chain is built from TRBV27 and TRBJ2-7, with 10 bases lining up with TRBD2. This CDR3 contains 14 residues. CDR1 and CDR2 (germline): MNHEY, SMNVEV (reference sequence). Losses at the gene ends were 5 bases for V and 3 bases for J; bases not matched to a gene: 4. CDR3 coding DNA: TGTGCCAGCAGTACTAGCGGGGTTATCTACGAGCAGTACTTC. Its translation: CASSTSGVIYEQYF.

This chain's CDR3 is CATSSLAGPSSYEQYF. Written as DNA, the CDR3 is TGTGCCACCAGCAGTTTAGCGGGACCGTCATCTTACGAGCAGTACTTC. The chain employs TRBV15 and TRBJ2-7; 8 nucleotides align to TRBD2. V lost 3 bases to trimming and J lost 4 bases; unmatched junction nucleotides: 11. This CDR3 comprises 16 residues. Germline CDR1 is LNHNV and CDR2 is YYDKDF (reference sequence).

V gene TRBV10-3 combines with J gene TRBJ1-1; no clear D. Per germline, CDR1 ENHRY and CDR2 SYGVKD. The CDR3 contains 14 residues. Trimming shortened V by 5 bases and J by 4 bases, and 14 bases separated the two germline ends. The CDR3 reads CAISLKEGSTEAFF. CDR3 coding DNA: TGTGCCATCAGTCTAAAAGAAGGGAGCACTGAAGCTTTCTTT.

The V call is TRBV4-3, the J call TRBJ1-2; the D is unclear. The CDR3 runs 15 residues. Germline V lookup: CDR1 LGHNA, CDR2 YSLEER. Between the trimmed V and J ends, which lost 0 bases and 7 bases, there was a span of 15 bases. CDR3 sequence (DNA): TGCGCCAGCAGCCAAGATTTGGGGAGTCAAGGTGGCTACACCTTC. The encoded protein is CASSQDLGSQGGYTF.

The chain carries TRBV12-3 or TRBV12-4 and TRBJ1-2; D might be TRBD1 (6 bases). CDR3 size: 13 residues. The V end was cut by 5 bases, the J end by 7 bases, with 14 bases between. CDR3 bases: TGTGCCAGCAGTCTTAGATACAGGGCTGGCTACACCTTC. The encoded protein is CASSLRYRAGYTF.

The V call is TRBV29-1, the J call TRBJ1-3; D may be TRBD1 (6 bases). V lost 0 bases and J lost 2, with 14 bases in between. Germline V CDR1 and CDR2: SQVTM, ANQGSEA. The CDR3 is 16 amino acids. The CDR3 sequence: CSVEDRGARTGNTIYF. In DNA, the CDR3 is TGCAGCGTTGAAGATCGGGGGGCCCGGACTGGAAACACCATATATTTT.